This TCR beta chain was identified during a study of human T cells and chemical hapten exposure. Study-wide background: Sensitization used 2% DPC on approximately 2 cm by approximately 2 cm upper inner arm skin. Each week of the approximately 24-week study, patients had diphenylcyclopropenone applied to the scalp. Patch tests delivered 0.01% DPC to the upper back and were evaluated at 6 days.

Study-wide points: TCRs above 1 in 1000 frequency did not change with DPC sensitization.

TCRdb reprocessed the RACE reads with MiXCR, giving one entry per CDR3 protein. Among about 340,000 distinct CDR3 sequences listed, about 7% were seen once. Regarding this clonotype: Its antigen is undetermined.

As for time point: patch test 1, 2 weeks after DPC sensitization. As to treatment: therapeutic diphenylcyclopropenone sensitization with weekly scalp DPC. The material was whole blood, obtained in connection with sensitization to the hapten diphenylcyclopropenone (DPC). This clonotype was sampled from a woman aged 18-29 years with alopecia areata. Some clones in this sample may be carry-over from other donors' samples.

The DNA of the CDR3 is TGTGCCAGCAGCGTGGACACCCTACGTGGGTATGGCTACACCTTC. This sequence encodes CASSVDTLRGYGYTF. The rearrangement uses TRBV9 and TRBJ1-2; possibly TRBD1 for D (5 bases). Germline V gene data show CDR1 as SGDLS and CDR2 as YYNGEE. The CDR3 spans 15 residues. Trimming left V 2 bases short and J 5 bases short, with 16 bases between.